One and the same sample provided the 20 T cell receptor beta chains below, sequenced in a study of lung T cells in sarcoidosis with Löfgren's syndrome. TCRdb reanalysed the reads using MiXCR and keeps one entry per CDR3 protein. The sample carries 6,500 to 9,000 distinct CDR3 sequences, roughly 21% recorded once. The sample comprised CD4+ T cells from bronchoalveolar lavage fluid. These receptors were collected from a human donor with sarcoidosis (Löfgren's syndrome or another form), or a control subject (not recorded which).

By share, this clonotype ranks as medium-sized. CDR3 region: CASSRSGTLGDTQYF. In DNA form, the CDR3 reads TGTGCCAGCAGCCGTTCCGGGACGCTTGGCGATACGCAGTATTTT. This chain uses TRBV7-3 with TRBJ2-3; tentatively, D is TRBD1 or TRBD2 (5 bases each). CDR1 SGHTA and CDR2 FQGTGA come from the germline V gene. The CDR3 is 15 residues long. V lost 5 bases and J lost 6, with 18 bases in between.

Turning to this clonotype: Given a much more abundant clone one base away, this may be a read error. The V call is TRBV27, the J call TRBJ2-7; 7 bases fit TRBD2. Germline V gives CDR1 MNHEY, CDR2 SMNVEV (reference sequence). The CDR3 length is 16 residues. The chain's CDR3 is CASSSPGSGSSYEQCF. The CDR3 nucleotides are TGTGCCAGCAGTTCCCCGGGTAGCGGGTCCTCCTACGAGCAGTGCTTC.

The table lists this clonotype with many counts. V gene TRBV11-2 combines with J gene TRBJ2-3; 8 nucleotides line up with TRBD2. This CDR3 is built from 16 residues. V gave up 5 bases and J gave up 3 bases; unmatched junction bases: 10. The germline gives CDR1 SGHAT, CDR2 FQNNGV. As DNA, the CDR3 is TGTGCCAGCAGCCCCCGCCCAGGCGGGGGGACAGATACGCAGTATTTT. Translated, it gives CASSPRPGGGTDTQYF.

This clonotype was counted ten times or more. This chain links TRBV2 with TRBJ1-1; D is unclear. V dropped 2 bases and J dropped 5 bases, with 12 bases sitting between them. Germline V lookup: CDR1 SNHLY, CDR2 FYNNEI. The CDR3 extends over 14 amino acids. The CDR3 sequence is CASSERQLPTEAFF. In DNA form, the CDR3 reads TGTGCCAGCAGTGAACGGCAGCTCCCAACTGAAGCTTTCTTT.

The sample holds a few counts of this clonotype. The genes are TRBV5-1 and TRBJ1-6; D not certain. The germline V gene encodes CDR1 SGHRS and CDR2 YFSETQ. CDR3 size: 15 residues. Trimming shortened V by 0 bases and J by 7 bases, and 11 bases separated the two germline ends. The CDR3 DNA sequence: TGCGCCAGCAGCTTGGGGGCAGCCTTCAATTCACCCCTCCACTTT. Encoded protein: CASSLGAAFNSPLHF.

Points on this clonotype: A read error is possible here, since a much larger clone lies one base away. The chain links TRBV15 to TRBJ2-3; D is perhaps TRBD1 (5 bases). Germline V lookup: CDR1 LNHNV, CDR2 YYDKDF (reference sequence). This CDR3 is 15 amino acids long. The CDR3 sequence is CGTSKSLGRTDTQYF. The DNA for the CDR3 is TGTGGCACCAGCAAGTCGCTGGGGCGGACAGATACGCAGTATTTT. Variable domain in full (rest from reference TRBV15 and TRBJ2-3): DAMVIQNPRYQVTQFGKPVTLSCSQTLNHNVMYWYQQKSSQAPKLLFHYYDKDFNNEADTPDNFQSRRPNTSFCFLDIRSPGLGDTAMYLCGTSKSLGRTDTQYFGPGTRLTVL.

Only a few counts were recorded for this clonotype. The chain combines TRBV18 with TRBJ1-3; the D is unclear. CDR1 is KGHSH and CDR2 is LQKENI in the germline V gene. This CDR3 comprises 14 residues. With 6 bases removed from V and 0 bases from J, the gap between germline ends came to 9 bases. The CDR3 region has the DNA TGTGCCAGCTCTCACGGGAGCTCTGGAAACACCATATATTTT. As protein: CASSHGSSGNTIYF.

This clonotype was counted a few times. V usage is TRBV9 and J usage is TRBJ2-2; D not certain. Germline assignment: CDR1 SGDLS and CDR2 YYNGEE. The CDR3 sequence is 14 residues long. V lost 0 bases and J 3 bases, leaving 6 bases between the germline ends. The CDR3 DNA is TGTGCCAGCAGCGTAGCGGTCTACACCGGGGAGCTGTTTTTT. Protein sequence: CASSVAVYTGELFF.

By sample share, this clonotype is medium-sized. This chain joins TRBV4-2 and TRBJ1-5; possibly TRBD1 for D (6 bases). Trimming took 0 bases from V and 2 from J, leaving 11 bases between them. Germline CDR1 LGHNA, CDR2 YNFKEQ. The CDR3 runs to 16 residues. The CDR3 region is CASSQDGGGGNQPQHF. The CDR3 bases are TGTGCCAGCAGCCAAGACGGAGGGGGAGGCAATCAGCCCCAGCATTTT.

Only a few counts were recorded for this clonotype. J is TRBJ2-7 and V is TRBV19, with 9 nucleotides matching TRBD1. The trim removed 5 bases at V and 3 bases at J, leaving 14 bases unmatched. The CDR3 sequence is 17 residues long. Germline CDR1 reads LNHDA; CDR2 reads SQIVND (reference sequence). The CDR3 is CASSPVSGTGSVYEQYF. Here the CDR3 DNA reads TGTGCCAGTAGTCCCGTTTCCGGGACAGGGTCCGTCTACGAGCAGTACTTC.

This clonotype is medium-sized (0.01 to 0.1%) by share. This chain joins TRBV6-2 or TRBV6-3 and TRBJ1-1, with D possibly matching TRBD1 (6 bases). CDR3 length: 14 amino acids. Trimming pared 6 bases from V and 0 bases from J, leaving 11 bases between. Germline CDR1 and CDR2: MNHEY and SVGEGT. The CDR3 DNA is TGTGCCAGCAGCAAGACAGGTTTGAACACTGAAGCTTTCTTT. Translating gives CASSKTGLNTEAFF.

This clonotype was recorded many times. This chain connects TRBV20-1 to TRBJ2-3, with unresolved D. This CDR3 is 14 amino acids long. Germline loops: CDR1 DFQATT, CDR2 SNEGSKA (reference sequence). The ends were cut back, 3 bases at V and 2 bases at J, with 12 bases in the middle. The CDR3 region has the DNA TGCAGTGCTAGGCAAAACTGGGACACAGATACGCAGTATTTT. It codes for CSARQNWDTDTQYF.

This clonotype is deemed medium-sized (0.01 to 0.1%). The J gene is TRBJ1-1, the V gene TRBV4-2; D remains unclear. Deletions cut 4 bases from V and 5 bases from J, with 11 bases between. The CDR3 totals 13 residues. Germline V gene data show CDR1 as LGHNA and CDR2 as YNFKEQ. For the CDR3, the DNA is TGTGCCAGCAGCCTTGGAGAGTGGACTGAAGCTTTCTTT. Its protein is CASSLGEWTEAFF.

The gene calls are TRBV30 and TRBJ1-2, with 8 bases matching TRBD1. CDR3 length equals 14 residues. Trimming took 4 bases from V and 4 from J; bases not matched to a gene: 8. Germline values: CDR1 GTSNPN, CDR2 SVGIG (reference sequence). For the CDR3, the DNA is TGTGCCTGGACTCGGACAGGGTTCGGCTATGGCTACACCTTC. Translated: CAWTRTGFGYGYTF.

By frequency in the sample, this clonotype is large. The chain has TRBV7-2 and TRBJ1-2; no reliable D call. V shed 3 bases and J shed 6 bases, with 11 bases lying between them. CDR3 size: 13 residues. CDR1 is SGHTA, CDR2 FQGNSA, per germline. CDR3 in amino acids: CASSFWKTDGYTF. The CDR3 nucleotides are TGTGCCAGCAGCTTTTGGAAAACGGATGGCTACACCTTC.

This clonotype was detected many times. This chain connects TRBV7-2 to TRBJ1-2; D gene ambiguous. The V gene lost 5 bases and the J gene lost 4 bases, with 8 bases spanning the gap. The CDR3 covers 12 residues. The germline gives CDR1 SGHTA, CDR2 FQGNSA. The CDR3 region has the DNA TGTGCCAGCAGCCCCAACAGCTATGGCTACACCTTC. Translating gives CASSPNSYGYTF.

This clonotype was counted at least ten times. The chain links TRBV24-1 to TRBJ1-2; TRBD1 might be the D (6 bases). The germline V and J ends were trimmed by 2 bases and 4 bases, with 10 bases remaining between them. The CDR3 is 14 residues long. The germline gives CDR1 KGHDR, CDR2 SFDVKD. CDR3 in amino acids: CATSDSTGLYGYTF. CDR3 bases: TGTGCCACCAGTGATTCAACAGGGCTCTATGGCTACACCTTC.

A few counts support this clonotype. This chain uses TRBV18 with TRBJ2-2, with D possibly being TRBD1 or TRBD2 (5 bases each). From germline, CDR1 is KGHSH and CDR2 LQKENI. V was clipped by 5 bases and J by 0 bases, with 28 bases between them. CDR3 length equals 21 residues. The CDR3 DNA follows: TGTGCCAGCTCATGGTTGAGGACCCGAGAGGGGCGCCTTTCGAACACCGGGGAGCTGTTTTTT. The encoded protein is CASSWLRTREGRLSNTGELFF.

This clonotype is medium-sized by share. The V call is TRBV19, the J call TRBJ2-7, with 10 bases that match TRBD1. The CDR3 has 12 residues. Looked up from germline, CDR1 is LNHDA and CDR2 is SQIVND (reference sequence). V lost 8 bases, J lost 3 bases, and 1 base stayed unmatched. The CDR3 sequence is CASGQGDYEQYF. The DNA for the CDR3 is TGTGCCAGTGGACAGGGGGACTACGAGCAGTACTTC.

By share, this clonotype counts as medium-sized (0.01 to 0.1%). The rearrangement uses TRBV30 and TRBJ1-3; D unclear. In germline, CDR1 is GTSNPN, CDR2 SVGIG (reference sequence). Trimming took 3 bases from V and 2 from J, leaving 8 bases between them. The CDR3 extends over 13 amino acids. CDR3 amino acids: CAWRWSPGNTIYF. The CDR3 bases are TGTGCCTGGAGATGGAGCCCTGGAAACACCATATATTTT.